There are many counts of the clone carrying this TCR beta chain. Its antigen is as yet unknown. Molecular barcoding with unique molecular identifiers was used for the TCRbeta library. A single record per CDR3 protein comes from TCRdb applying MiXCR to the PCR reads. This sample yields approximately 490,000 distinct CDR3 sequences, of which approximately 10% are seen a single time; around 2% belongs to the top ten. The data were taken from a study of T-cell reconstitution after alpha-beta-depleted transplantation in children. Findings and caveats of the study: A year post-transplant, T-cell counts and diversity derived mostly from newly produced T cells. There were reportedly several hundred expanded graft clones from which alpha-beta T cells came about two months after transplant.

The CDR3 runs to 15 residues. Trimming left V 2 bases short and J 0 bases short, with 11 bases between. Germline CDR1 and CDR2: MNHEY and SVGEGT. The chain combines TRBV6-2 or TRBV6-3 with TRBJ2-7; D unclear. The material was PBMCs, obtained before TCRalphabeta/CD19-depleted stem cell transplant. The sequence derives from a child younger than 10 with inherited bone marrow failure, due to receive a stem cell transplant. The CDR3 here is CASSYGRLSSYEQYF. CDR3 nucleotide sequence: TGTGCCAGCAGTTACGGACGCCTGAGCTCCTACGAGCAGTACTTC.